Below are 22 T cell receptor beta chains sequenced from a single sample in a study of patients and donors after allogeneic stem cell transplantation. A single record per CDR3 protein comes from TCRdb applying MiXCR to the RT-PCR reads. There are 90,000 to 130,000 distinct CDR3 sequences in the sample; roughly 37% occur only once, and approximately 30% lies in the top ten. The material sequenced was blood, either unsorted or a sorted T cell fraction (not recorded which). Every receptor here comes from a human donor who was either an allogeneic HSCT recipient or a stem cell or donor lymphocyte infusion donor (not recorded which). It is not recorded whose cells these are; they may come from a transplant donor.

The chain links TRBV6-1 to TRBJ1-2; D ambiguous. Germline loops: CDR1 MNHNS, CDR2 SASEGT. CDR3 length equals 12 residues. Trimming shortened V by 4 bases and J by 2 bases, and 5 bases separated the two germline ends. The DNA of the CDR3 is TGTGCCAGCAGTGTAGTGAACTATGGCTACACCTTC. This sequence encodes CASSVVNYGYTF.

This clonotype came up a few times. The chain has TRBV9 and TRBJ2-5; either TRBD1 or TRBD2 may fit D (6 bases each). The CDR3 spans 15 residues. Trimming removed 0 bases from V and 0 bases from J, with 9 bases in between. Germline-derived CDR1 and CDR2 are SGDLS and YYNGEE. DNA for the CDR3: TGTGCCAGCAGCGTAGTTGGGGGGCACCAAGAGACCCAGTACTTC. Protein: CASSVVGGHQETQYF.

This sequence joins TRBV20-1 and TRBJ2-1; the match to TRBD2 covers 10 bases. V shed 3 bases and J 0 bases; nucleotides not matched to a gene: 2. CDR1 is DFQATT and CDR2 is SNEGSKA in the germline V gene (reference sequence). The CDR3 covers 15 residues. The CDR3 DNA sequence: TGCAGTGCTAGCCAGCGGGAGGGCTCCTACAATGAGCAGTTCTTC. Residues: CSASQREGSYNEQFF.

The CDR3, as DNA: TGTGCCAGCAGCCCTCACAATGAGCAGTTCTTC. Its translation is CASSPHNEQFF. The rearrangement joins TRBV7-9 to TRBJ2-1; D not resolved. Trimming shortened V by 5 bases and J by 5 bases, and 4 bases separated the two germline ends. CDR1 is SEHNR and CDR2 is FQNEAQ in the germline V gene (reference sequence). CDR3 length: 11 amino acids.

The V call is TRBV10-2, the J call TRBJ1-2; D is uncertain. Looked up from germline, CDR1 is WSHSY and CDR2 is SAAADI. Trimming took off 8 bases at V and 2 bases at J, with 15 bases between the two ends. This CDR3 has 14 amino acids. CDR3 nucleotides: TGCGCCAGCTCCCGTCAGGAGAGGAACTATGGCTACACCTTC. Amino acid sequence: CASSRQERNYGYTF.

The table lists this clonotype with a few counts. The rearrangement links TRBV20-1 to TRBJ1-1; possibly TRBD1 for D (5 bases). Germline V gene data show CDR1 as DFQATT and CDR2 as SNEGSKA (reference sequence). The CDR3 has 12 amino acids. Trimming cost V 4 bases and J 6 bases, with 12 bases left between them. CDR3 DNA: TGCAGTGCTACTCAAGACAGTCCTGAAGCTTTCTTT. As protein: CSATQDSPEAFF.

This clonotype has just a few counts. The chain couples TRBV12-3 or TRBV12-4 to TRBJ2-4; possibly TRBD2 for D (5 bases). The CDR3 has 17 amino acids. Deletions cut 1 base from V and 1 base from J, with 14 bases between. CDR3 DNA sequence: TGTGCCAGCAGTTTAGACACCGCCGGACTTGCCAAAAACATTCAGTACTTC. It translates to CASSLDTAGLAKNIQYF.

A few counts support this clonotype. The CDR3 DNA is TGTGCCAGCAGCTTAGTTCCACAGGCGATTGAAGCTTTCTTT. Residues: CASSLVPQAIEAFF. V and J are TRBV7-2 and TRBJ1-1, with D possibly TRBD1 on 5 matching bases. CDR1 and CDR2 from the germline V gene are SGHTA and FQGNSA. Trimming stripped 1 base from V and 7 bases from J, with 13 bases between. The CDR3 runs 14 residues. The variable domain in full, completed from reference TRBV7-2 and TRBJ1-1, reads GAGVSQSPSNKVTEKGKDVELRCDPISGHTALYWYRQSLGQGLEFLIYFQGNSAPDKSGLPSDRFSAERTGGSVSTLTIQRTQQEDSAVYLCASSLVPQAIEAFFGQGTRLTVV.

The gene calls are TRBV20-1 and TRBJ2-7, with 9 bases fitting TRBD2. The V segment lost 1 base and the J segment 0 bases; nucleotides outside the gene matches: 10. The CDR3 has 17 amino acids. The germline CDR1 and CDR2 sequences are DFQATT and SNEGSKA (reference sequence). The CDR3 sequence: CSARGGSSGTSSYEQYF. In nucleotides, the CDR3 is TGCAGTGCTAGAGGGGGATCTAGCGGGACCAGCTCCTACGAGCAGTACTTC.

Only a few counts were recorded for this clonotype. This chain links TRBV27 with TRBJ1-3; D is unclear. This CDR3 is built from 13 residues. Per germline, CDR1 MNHEY and CDR2 SMNVEV (reference sequence). V was clipped by 1 base and J by 4 bases, with 5 bases between them. This CDR3 reads CASSLLWGNTIYF. The CDR3, as DNA: TGTGCCAGCAGTTTATTGTGGGGAAACACCATATATTTT.

J is TRBJ2-2 and V is TRBV7-2; D gene unclear. V was clipped by 3 bases and J by 0 bases, with 8 bases between them. The germline CDR1 and CDR2 sequences are SGHTA and FQGNSA. The CDR3 runs 15 residues. The CDR3: CASSFLQTNTGELFF. The CDR3 DNA sequence: TGTGCCAGCAGCTTTTTACAGACGAACACCGGGGAGCTGTTTTTT. Filled out from reference TRBV7-2 and TRBJ2-2, the complete variable domain reads GAGVSQSPSNKVTEKGKDVELRCDPISGHTALYWYRQSLGQGLEFLIYFQGNSAPDKSGLPSDRFSAERTGGSVSTLTIQRTQQEDSAVYLCASSFLQTNTGELFFGEGSRLTVL.

This sequence joins TRBV25-1 and TRBJ2-1; TRBD1 matches 7 bases. CDR1 and CDR2 (germline): MGHDK, SYGVNS. CDR3 length equals 14 residues. J lost 12 bases, V lost 5 bases, and 13 bases had no gene match. In nucleotides, the CDR3 is TGTGCCAGCAGTATACAGGGGCGAGATGTGGGGCAGTTCTTC. It yields the protein CASSIQGRDVGQFF. Combining the CDR3 with reference TRBV25-1 and TRBJ2-1 gives the whole variable domain EADIYQTPRYLVIGTGKKITLECSQTMGHDKMYWYQQDPGMELHLIHYSYGVNSTEKGDLSSESTVSRIRTEHFPLTLESARPSHTSQYLCASSIQGRDVGQFFGPGTRLTVL.

This clonotype has more than one count but fewer than ten. The rearrangement joins TRBV11-3 to TRBJ2-5, with 9 nucleotides matching TRBD2. There are 15 residues in the CDR3. V lost 4 bases to trimming and J lost 4 bases; unmatched junction nucleotides: 7. Looked up from germline, CDR1 is SGHNT and CDR2 is YENEEA. CDR3 in DNA: TGTGCCAGCAGCTCCCAGCGGGAGGTGGGAGAGACCCAGTACTTC. This gives the protein CASSSQREVGETQYF.

The chain couples TRBV10-3 to TRBJ1-2; 10 nucleotides align to TRBD1. The germline gives CDR1 ENHRY, CDR2 SYGVKD. The V and J ends lost 6 bases and 5 bases, in that order; junction bases with no gene match: 6. This CDR3 is 14 amino acids long. The CDR3 coding sequence is TGTGCCATCAGCCCGACAGGGGGCCCTTATGGCTACACCTTC. It translates to CAISPTGGPYGYTF.

The sample holds many counts of this clonotype. The chain recombines TRBV24-1 with TRBJ2-5; 8 nucleotides line up with TRBD1. Losses at the gene ends were 7 bases for V and 3 bases for J; bases not matched to a gene: 9. Germline V CDR1 and CDR2: KGHDR, SFDVKD. The CDR3 runs to 15 residues. Written as DNA, the CDR3 is TGTGCCACCAGCCCCGGACAGGGCTTAAAAGAGACCCAGTACTTC. Translating it yields CATSPGQGLKETQYF.

This clonotype occurred a few times. The chain carries TRBV9 and TRBJ2-7; 10 nucleotides line up with TRBD1. CDR3 length equals 14 residues. J lost 6 bases, V lost 4 bases, and 7 bases had no gene match. The germline V gene encodes CDR1 SGDLS and CDR2 YYNGEE. In DNA form, the CDR3 reads TGTGCCAGCAGCCTCAGACAGGGGGCGGGCGAGCAGTACTTC. Amino acid sequence: CASSLRQGAGEQYF.

J is TRBJ2-7 and V is TRBV10-3, with 8 bases fitting TRBD2. Germline values: CDR1 ENHRY, CDR2 SYGVKD. This CDR3 is built from 15 residues. With 0 bases clipped from V and 4 bases from J, the junction kept 5 bases outside the gene matches. The CDR3 DNA reads as TGTGCCATCAGTGAGTCGAATCTAGCGGGTTACGAGCAGTACTTC. Translation gives CAISESNLAGYEQYF.

This clonotype was counted a few times. The chain's CDR3 is CASSQDSSGTLNTEAFF. The DNA of the CDR3 is TGTGCCAGCAGCCAAGATTCTTCCGGGACATTGAACACTGAAGCTTTCTTT. The chain joins TRBV3-1 to TRBJ1-1; tentatively, D is TRBD1 (6 bases). The V gene's germline CDR1 is LGHDT and CDR2 YNNKEL (reference sequence). This CDR3 spans 17 amino acids. Trimming left V 0 bases short and J 0 bases short, with 14 bases between.

The chain has TRBV27 and TRBJ1-2, with D perhaps matching TRBD1 (5 bases). This CDR3 spans 13 amino acids. CDR1 is MNHEY, CDR2 SMNVEV, per germline (reference sequence). With 2 bases removed from V and 5 bases from J, the gap between germline ends came to 9 bases. The DNA for the CDR3 is TGTGCCAGCAGTTTAATCGAGGGGTATGGCTACACCTTC. Its protein is CASSLIEGYGYTF.

V usage is TRBV4-3 and J usage is TRBJ2-4; D possibly corresponds to TRBD1 (6 bases). The CDR3 covers 13 residues. The V and J ends lost 1 base and 7 bases respectively, with 8 bases between them. Germline V lookup: CDR1 LGHNA, CDR2 YSLEER. The CDR3 DNA follows: TGCGCCAGCAGCCAAGTAAGGGGGAACATTCAGTACTTC. This translates into CASSQVRGNIQYF.

The chain uses TRBV20-1 and TRBJ1-5; perhaps TRBD1 as D (5 bases). Germline CDR1 DFQATT, CDR2 SNEGSKA (reference sequence). Trimming removed 5 bases from V and 7 bases from J, with 12 bases in between. The CDR3 is 12 residues long. The DNA for the CDR3 is TGCAGTGCTGATATCCAGGGACAGCCCCAGCATTTT. Protein: CSADIQGQPQHF.

In its sample, this clonotype was seen a few times. This chain uses TRBV20-1 with TRBJ1-4, with D possibly TRBD1 on 5 matching bases. There are 15 residues in the CDR3. V lost 2 bases and J lost 4, with 14 bases in between. Germline V gives CDR1 DFQATT, CDR2 SNEGSKA (reference sequence). DNA for the CDR3: TGCAGTGCTAGAAGGTTTCAGGGTTTTAATGAAAAACTGTTTTTT. Protein sequence: CSARRFQGFNEKLFF.